The rows below give T cell receptor beta chains drawn from one sample of a study of sequential checkpoint blockade in melanoma. The method was immunoSEQ multiplex PCR; TCRdb's version includes in-frame clones alone and lacks a portion of them. Altogether 10,000 to 15,000 clones are present, around 83% being singletons, with the ten largest covering about 47%. The sample was CD8+ T cells sorted from blood (inferred from file names), taken from a patient given nivolumab and ipilimumab in sequence. The receptors come from a human donor with melanoma. CDR3s leave out the opening cysteine and the closing phenylalanine or tryptophan. Fields, in order: clone size, V gene, CDR3 protein. Expanded clones get a size class; other rows say once, few or many, or leave the size out.

size: NA; V: TRBV7-9; CDR3: ASSLSTGLNTEAF
size: NA; V: TRBV6-1; CDR3: ASSELDPGWGNQPQH
size: once; V: TRBV2; CDR3: ASSQRGQAYNEQF
size: NA; V: TRBV28; CDR3: ASSLTGQGAYEQY
size: NA; V: TRBV5-6; CDR3: ASSLFLGDEQY
size: NA; V: TRBV28; CDR3: ASKTAGGGGQPQH
size: NA; V: TRBV25-1; CDR3: ASSGDRAWGANVLT
size: NA; V: TRBV15; CDR3: ATSNGGAYYNEQF
size: NA; V: TRBV29-1; CDR3: SVEVAGTSI
size: once; V: TRBV9; CDR3: ASSPRDRPYEQY
size: NA; V: TRBV5-8; CDR3: ASSLVQVYNEQF
size: NA; V: TRBV11-2; CDR3: ASSLGAGGNYGYT
size: NA; V: TRBV4-3; CDR3: ASSQDQGMGFQY
size: NA; V: TRBV13; CDR3: ASSLGLAGGLNYNEQF
size: NA; V: TRBV10-1; CDR3: ASSDVRITDTQY
size: NA; V: TRBV7-9; CDR3: ASRPGTSTYEQY
size: NA; V: TRBV27; CDR3: ASSGQPTGLNEKLF
size: NA; V: TRBV4-3; CDR3: ASSPDRVNYEQY
size: few; V: TRBV19; CDR3: ASSLTGGAYNEQF
size: NA; V: TRBV2; CDR3: ASMYRGNQPQH
size: NA; V: TRBV7-9; CDR3: ASSFAMVGQTDTQY
size: NA; V: TRBV7-8; CDR3: ASSGAGGPELF
size: once; V: TRBV5-1; CDR3: APSHRGDSPLH
size: NA; V: TRBV9; CDR3: ASSVEDVSDYGYT
size: NA; V: TRBV4-3; CDR3: ASSQDLNLRTGEDEQF
size: large; V: TRBV19; CDR3: ASSISSGQYYEQY
size: NA; V: TRBV28; CDR3: ASSMGQGGTDTQY